This T cell receptor beta chain was captured by sequencing in a study of shared clonotypes between healthy human individuals. Whole-study results and caveats: Blood was the sole source, and tissue repertoires probably differ.

Clones were read by immunoSEQ multiplex PCR, and TCRdb kept only the in-frame ones, dropping some. The sample contains millions of clones, approximately 95% of which appear only once. The CDR3 is 16 amino acids. Germline V gene data show CDR1 as SGHVS and CDR2 as FNYEAQ. Terminally differentiated effector memory CD45RA+ cells were left out of the naive CD8 fraction, which was CD45RO-negative and positively selected for CCR7. Donors, without exception, were Caucasian adults residing in Nashville, Tennessee. This clone was seen a few times. Its antigen is currently unknown. Relative to the germline gene, one junction end is altered; a read error may explain this.

The genes are TRBV7-6 and TRBJ2-3; TRBD2 agrees at 12 bases. The sequenced material came from naive CD8+ T cells sorted from blood. This receptor was obtained from a man aged 18 to 29 in good health. The CDR3 here is CAGSLITSGGTDTQYF. The CDR3 region has the DNA TGTGCCGGCAGCTTAATAACTAGCGGGGGGACAGATACGCAGTATTTT.